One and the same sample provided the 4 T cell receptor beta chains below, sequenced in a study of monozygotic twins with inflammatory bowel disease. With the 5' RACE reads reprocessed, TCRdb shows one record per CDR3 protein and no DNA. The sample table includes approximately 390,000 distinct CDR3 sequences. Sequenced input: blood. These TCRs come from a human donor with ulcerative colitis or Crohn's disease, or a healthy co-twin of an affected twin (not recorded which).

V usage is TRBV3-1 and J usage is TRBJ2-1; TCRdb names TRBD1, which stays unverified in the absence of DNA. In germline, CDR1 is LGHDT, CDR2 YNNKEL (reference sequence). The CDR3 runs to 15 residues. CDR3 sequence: CASSQGTGDVGEQFF.

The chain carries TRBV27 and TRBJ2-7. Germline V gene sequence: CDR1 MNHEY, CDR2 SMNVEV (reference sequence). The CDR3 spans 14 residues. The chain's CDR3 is CASSLGRGSYEQYF.

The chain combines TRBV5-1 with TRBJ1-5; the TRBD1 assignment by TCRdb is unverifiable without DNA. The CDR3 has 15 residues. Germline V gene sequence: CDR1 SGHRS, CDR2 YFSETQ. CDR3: CASSLTGMSNQPQHF.

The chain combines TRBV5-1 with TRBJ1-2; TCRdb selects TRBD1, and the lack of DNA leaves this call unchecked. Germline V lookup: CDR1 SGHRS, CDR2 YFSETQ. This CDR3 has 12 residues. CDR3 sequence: CASSFTGGGYTF.